This TCR beta chain was sequenced for a study of early T cells in non-severe SARS-CoV-2 infection. The CDR3 runs to 12 residues. Germline CDR1 and CDR2: MNHEY and SVGEGT. Trimming pared 6 bases from V and 3 bases from J, leaving 8 bases between. Individually, cDNA molecules had unique molecular identifiers attached to them. TCRdb re-analysed the 5' RACE reads in MiXCR, keeping a single row per CDR3 protein. The data contain more than 75,000 distinct CDR3 sequences, 12% to 15% of them singletons. The clonotype comes from an adult who was a healthcare worker with PCR-confirmed SARS-CoV-2 infection or an uninfected control (not recorded which). This chain links TRBV6-2 or TRBV6-3 with TRBJ1-2, with unresolved D. The sequenced sample was whole blood. For the CDR3, the DNA is TGTGCCAGCAGACATCGAGACTATGGCTACACCTTC. It is translated as CASRHRDYGYTF.